Shown below are 8 T cell receptor beta chains from a single sample sequenced in a study of T cells after yellow fever vaccination. TCRdb analysed the 5' RACE reads with MiXCR anew, one entry per CDR3 protein. The sample shows a few hundred thousand distinct CDR3 sequences, roughly 19% of them seen only once. The input for sequencing was PBMCs, taken 15 days after the yellow fever booster vaccination. All receptors come from a young man who received the YFV17D yellow fever vaccine.

The chain's CDR3 is CATPSLVAAQETQYF. For the CDR3, the DNA is TGTGCCACCCCGTCCCTCGTCGCAGCGCAAGAGACCCAGTACTTC. The J gene is TRBJ2-5, the V gene TRBV24-1; D gene uncertain. The CDR3 is made up of 15 amino acids. From germline, CDR1 is KGHDR and CDR2 SFDVKD. The V end lost 9 bases, the J end lost 2 bases, and 18 bases lay between the germline ends.

This clonotype has more than one count but fewer than ten. The rearrangement links TRBV25-1 to TRBJ2-5; D is uncertain. The length of the CDR3 is 15 residues. V gave up 3 bases and J gave up 1 base, with 12 bases separating them. In germline, CDR1 is MGHDK, CDR2 SYGVNS. The CDR3: CASSDMRKGQETQYF. CDR3 DNA sequence: TGTGCCAGCAGTGACATGAGAAAGGGCCAAGAGACCCAGTACTTC.

This chain links TRBV6-1 with TRBJ1-5; D call uncertain. V was trimmed by 0 bases and J by 11 bases, leaving 17 bases between them. The CDR3 sequence is 15 residues long. Germline V gene lookup returns CDR1 MNHNS and CDR2 SASEGT. The CDR3 DNA follows: TGTGCCAGCAGTGAAGCCCGGACCCTAACTATGTCCCAGCATTTT. This translates into CASSEARTLTMSQHF.

This clonotype was found a few times. This chain connects TRBV29-1 to TRBJ2-1, with 13 bases that match TRBD2. CDR3 length: 16 amino acids. Germline V gene sequence: CDR1 SQVTM, CDR2 ANQGSEA. The CDR3 loop reads CSQRTSGRGGRNEQFF. The CDR3 DNA reads TGCAGTCAGAGGACTAGCGGGAGAGGGGGGAGGAATGAGCAGTTCTTC.

Only a few counts were recorded for this clonotype. The rearrangement uses TRBV20-1 and TRBJ2-5, with D perhaps matching TRBD2 (5 bases). Germline V gene data show CDR1 as DFQATT and CDR2 as SNEGSKA (reference sequence). This CDR3 is built from 12 residues. The germline V and J ends were trimmed by 5 bases and 2 bases, with 9 bases remaining between them. CDR3 in amino acids: CSAGRGQETQYF. The DNA for the CDR3 is TGCAGTGCTGGTCGGGGTCAAGAGACCCAGTACTTC.

This clonotype was recorded a few times. The chain recombines TRBV11-2 with TRBJ2-3, with 13 bases fitting TRBD2. This CDR3 comprises 17 residues. Germline V gives CDR1 SGHAT, CDR2 FQNNGV. V trimming: 3 bases; J trimming: 4 bases; junction bases outside the gene matches: 7. CDR3 DNA sequence: TGTGCCAGCAGCTTGGAGACTAGCGGGAGGTGGGCAGATACGCAGTATTTT. It is translated as CASSLETSGRWADTQYF.

This clonotype has a handful of counts. The rearrangement uses TRBV5-1 and TRBJ2-7, with 10 bases identical to TRBD1. The germline V gene encodes CDR1 SGHRS and CDR2 YFSETQ. This CDR3 has 14 residues. J was trimmed by 4 bases and V by 4 bases; bases with no gene match: 5. In DNA, the CDR3 is TGCGCCAGCAGCGAGACAGGGGGCACGTACGAGCAGTACTTC. Translated: CASSETGGTYEQYF.

This clonotype was observed a few times. This chain uses TRBV28 with TRBJ2-1; weak D call: TRBD2 (5 bases). Deletions cut 1 base from V and 7 bases from J, with 20 bases between. Germline V CDR1 and CDR2: MDHEN, SYDVKM. This CDR3 is built from 17 residues. This CDR3 is CASSLFPTGIRRNEQFF. The CDR3 nucleotides are TGTGCCAGCAGTTTATTCCCAACCGGGATCCGGCGAAATGAGCAGTTCTTC.